Below, 8 T cell receptor beta chains from the same sample are listed, as sequenced in a study of shared clonotypes between healthy human individuals (dated by TCRdb to 2020 to 2022). Library method: the immunoSEQ multiplex PCR assay. TCRdb limited this immuneACCESS table to in-frame rearrangements with V and J called. A share of clones is missing; checked studies link under half to unresolved V genes, and the rest is unexplained. The sample includes some 700,000 clones, with less than 95% observed a single time. The ten top clones hold approximately 35% of the sample. The material sequenced was memory CD8+ T cells from PBMCs. The sample's cell subset or site, from its label and the paper: CD45RO+ cells pooled with CCR7-negative TemRA cells. The receptors were gathered from a man between 18 and 35 years old in good health. Some clones in this sample may be carry-over from other donors' samples.

The chain is built from TRBV7-9 and TRBJ2-1, with TRBD2 matching over 7 bases. The CDR3 has 17 amino acids. J lost 0 bases, V lost 3 bases, and 8 bases had no gene match. The germline gives CDR1 SEHNR, CDR2 FQNEAQ (reference sequence). The CDR3 nucleotides are TGTGCCAGCAGCTTGGGCGGGGGTTGGAGCTCCTACAATGAGCAGTTCTTC. Translated, it gives CASSLGGGWSSYNEQFF.

This clone is a singleton in its sample. This rearrangement joins TRBV6-1 to TRBJ2-1; no definite D call. V was shortened by 2 bases and J by 6 bases, with 5 bases between the two germline ends. This CDR3 contains 12 residues. Germline CDR1 reads MNHNS; CDR2 reads SASEGT. Here the CDR3 reads CASSETGNEQFF. In DNA, the CDR3 is TGTGCCAGCAGTGAAACGGGCAATGAGCAGTTCTTC.

The V gene is TRBV19, the J gene TRBJ2-7, with D possibly TRBD2 on 6 matching bases. This CDR3 spans 15 amino acids. Germline CDR1 reads LNHDA; CDR2 reads SQIVND (reference sequence). V lost 6 bases and J lost 6, with 21 bases in between. The CDR3, as DNA: TGTGCCAGTAGGATGATTGGTGCGGGATTCGGCGAGCAGTACTTC. This codes for CASRMIGAGFGEQYF.

The chain carries TRBV7-9 and TRBJ2-5, with TRBD2 identical over 14 bases. There are 14 residues in the CDR3. The germline CDR1 and CDR2 sequences are SEHNR and FQNEAQ (reference sequence). V dropped 5 bases and J dropped 4; count of bases not matched to a gene: 0. DNA for the CDR3: TGTGCCAGCAGCGGGACTAGCGGGAGAGAGACCCAGTACTTC. Translation gives CASSGTSGRETQYF. Supplemented by reference TRBV7-9 and TRBJ2-5, the full variable domain reads DTGVSQNPRHKITKRGQNVTFRCDPISEHNRLYWYRQTLGQGPEFLTYFQNEAQLEKSRLLSDRFSAERPKGSFSTLEIQRTEQGDSAMYLCASSGTSGRETQYFGPGTRLLVL.

This clone has a single count. This chain uses TRBV4-1 with TRBJ2-5, with D possibly being TRBD2 (6 bases). Germline CDR1 is MGHRA and CDR2 is YSYEKL. This CDR3 is built from 13 residues. Trimming took off 4 bases at V and 5 bases at J, with 11 bases between the two ends. DNA of the CDR3: TGCGCCAGCAGCCCGGGACTCCGGGAGACCCAGTACTTC. This translates into CASSPGLRETQYF.

The V call is TRBV6-5, the J call TRBJ1-1; 7 bases match TRBD1. Germline loops: CDR1 MNHEY, CDR2 SVGAGI. The CDR3 is 15 amino acids. V was clipped by 7 bases and J by 1 base; unmatched bases: 9. The CDR3, as DNA: TGTGCCAGCACCCACGGGCGGACAGGGAACACTGAAGCTTTCTTT. Amino acid sequence: CASTHGRTGNTEAFF.

This chain uses TRBV6-6 with TRBJ2-1; 9 nucleotides align to TRBD2. The CDR3 has 15 amino acids. Trimming at V came to 6 bases and at J to 5 bases, leaving 8 bases not matched to a gene. Germline CDR1 MNHNY, CDR2 SVGAGI (reference sequence). The CDR3 protein is CASSPVAGDHNEQFF. CDR3 nucleotides: TGTGCCAGCAGCCCAGTAGCGGGAGACCACAATGAGCAGTTCTTC.

V gene TRBV7-7 combines with J gene TRBJ2-5; D not certain. CDR3 size: 14 residues. Per the germline V gene, CDR1 is SSHAT and CDR2 is FNYEAQ (reference sequence). V was cut by 1 base and J by 0 bases, with 6 bases left in between. This chain's CDR3 is CASSLGPYQETQYF. DNA for the CDR3: TGTGCCAGCAGCTTAGGTCCGTACCAAGAGACCCAGTACTTC. Full variable domain (remainder filled in from reference TRBV7-7 and TRBJ2-5): GAGVSQSPRYKVTKRGQDVTLRCDPISSHATLYWYQQALGQGPEFLTYFNYEAQPDKSGLPSDRFSAERPEGSISTLTIQRTEQRDSAMYRCASSLGPYQETQYFGPGTRLLVL.